This entry is about one TCR beta chain. These data belong to a study of blood T cell repertoires in COVID-19. Study-wide context: Specimens from acute and convalescent COVID-19 originated in the United States, Italy and Spain. PBMCs, B-cell-depleted T cells, or T cells provided the cDNA or gDNA that made up the material.

Per the study methods: Estimated nucleated cell counts came from reference gene primer amplification. The repertoire was sequenced with immunoSEQ multiplex PCR; TCRdb's copy has only in-frame clones and lacks some. V and J calls and clone size are copied from that table; D and trimming were computed from the DNA. The data contain tens of thousands of clones, about 90% of them singletons. The V and J ends lost 1 base and 3 bases respectively, with 6 bases between them. CDR1 LNHNV and CDR2 YYDKDF come from the germline V gene (reference sequence). The CDR3 sequence is 14 residues long. The sample consisted of peripheral blood. The TCR was taken from a human donor in a cohort sampled during active COVID-19. The genes are TRBV15 and TRBJ2-2, with TRBD2 as a possible D gene (5 bases). CDR3 sequence reads: CATSRGGYTGELFF. The DNA for the CDR3 is TGTGCCACCAGCAGAGGAGGGTACACCGGGGAGCTGTTTTTT.